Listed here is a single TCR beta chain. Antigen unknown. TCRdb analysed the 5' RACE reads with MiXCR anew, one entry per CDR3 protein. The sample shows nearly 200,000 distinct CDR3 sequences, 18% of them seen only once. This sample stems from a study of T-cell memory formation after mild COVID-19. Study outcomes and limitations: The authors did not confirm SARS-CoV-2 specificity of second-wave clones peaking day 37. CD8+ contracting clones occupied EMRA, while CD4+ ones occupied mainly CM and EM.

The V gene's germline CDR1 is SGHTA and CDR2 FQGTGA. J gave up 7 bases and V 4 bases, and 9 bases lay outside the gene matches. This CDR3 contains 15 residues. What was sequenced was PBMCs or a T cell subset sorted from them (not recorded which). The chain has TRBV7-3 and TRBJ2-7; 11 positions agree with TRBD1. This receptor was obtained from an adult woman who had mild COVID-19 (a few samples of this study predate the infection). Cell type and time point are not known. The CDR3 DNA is TGTGCCAGCAGCTCAACCGGGACAGGGGGGCAGGAGCAGTACTTC. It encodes CASSSTGTGGQEQYF.